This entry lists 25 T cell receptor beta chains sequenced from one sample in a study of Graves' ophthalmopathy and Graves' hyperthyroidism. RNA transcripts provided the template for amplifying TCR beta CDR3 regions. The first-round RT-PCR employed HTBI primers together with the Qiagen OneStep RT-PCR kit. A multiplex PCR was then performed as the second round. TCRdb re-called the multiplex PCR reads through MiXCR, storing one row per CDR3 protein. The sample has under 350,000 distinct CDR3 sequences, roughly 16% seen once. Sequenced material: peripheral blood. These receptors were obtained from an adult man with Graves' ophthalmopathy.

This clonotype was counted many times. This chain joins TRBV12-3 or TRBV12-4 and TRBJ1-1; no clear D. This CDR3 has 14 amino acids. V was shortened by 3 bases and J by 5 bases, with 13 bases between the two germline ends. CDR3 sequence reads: CASSFAGRRTEAFF. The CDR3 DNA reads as TGTGCCAGCAGTTTTGCGGGCCGAAGGACTGAAGCTTTCTTT.

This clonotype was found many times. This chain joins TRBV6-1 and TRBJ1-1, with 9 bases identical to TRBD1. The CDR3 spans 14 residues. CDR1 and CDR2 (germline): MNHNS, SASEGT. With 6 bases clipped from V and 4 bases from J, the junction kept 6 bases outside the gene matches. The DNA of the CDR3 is TGTGCCAGCAGGGCGGACAGGGGAGGCACTGAAGCTTTCTTT. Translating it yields CASRADRGGTEAFF.

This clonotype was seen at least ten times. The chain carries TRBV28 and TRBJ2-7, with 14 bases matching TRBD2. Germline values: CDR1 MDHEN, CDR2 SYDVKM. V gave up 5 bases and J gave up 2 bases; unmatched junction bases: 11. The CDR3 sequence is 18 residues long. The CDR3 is CASSTLWTSGRSPYEQYF. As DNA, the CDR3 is TGTGCCAGCAGTACTTTATGGACTAGCGGGAGGTCTCCCTACGAGCAGTACTTC. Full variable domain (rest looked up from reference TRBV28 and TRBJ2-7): DVKVTQSSRYLVKRTGEKVFLECVQDMDHENMFWYRQDPGLGLRLIYFSYDVKMKEKGDIPEGYSVSREKKERFSLILESASTNQTSMYLCASSTLWTSGRSPYEQYFGPGTRLTVT.

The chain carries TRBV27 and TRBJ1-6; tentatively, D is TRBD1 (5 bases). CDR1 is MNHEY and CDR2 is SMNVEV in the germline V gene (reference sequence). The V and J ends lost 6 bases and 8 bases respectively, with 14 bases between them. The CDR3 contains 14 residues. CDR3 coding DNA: TGTGCCAGCAGCCCCGGAGGGGCTTATTCACCCCTCCACTTT. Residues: CASSPGGAYSPLHF.

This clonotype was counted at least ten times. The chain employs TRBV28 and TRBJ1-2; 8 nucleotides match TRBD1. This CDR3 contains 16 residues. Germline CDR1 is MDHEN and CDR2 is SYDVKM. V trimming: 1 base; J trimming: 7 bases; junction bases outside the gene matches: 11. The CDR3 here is CASSLYAGQGVGGYTF. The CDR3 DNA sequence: TGTGCCAGCAGTTTATATGCTGGACAGGGAGTCGGTGGCTACACCTTC.

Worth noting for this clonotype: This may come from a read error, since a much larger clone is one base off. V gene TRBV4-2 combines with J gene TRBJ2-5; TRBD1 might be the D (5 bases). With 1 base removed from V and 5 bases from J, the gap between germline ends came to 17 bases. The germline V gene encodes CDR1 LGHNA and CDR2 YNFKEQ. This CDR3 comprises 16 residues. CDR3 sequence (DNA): TGTGCCAGCAGCCAAGCCCAAGTGGGCAAGGGGGAGACCCAGTACTTC. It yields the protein CASSQAQVGKGETQYF.

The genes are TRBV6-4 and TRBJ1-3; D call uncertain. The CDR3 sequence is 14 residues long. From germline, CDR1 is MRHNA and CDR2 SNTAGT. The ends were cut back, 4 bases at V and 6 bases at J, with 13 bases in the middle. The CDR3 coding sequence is TGTGCCAGCAGTGCCGGGCCAACTCTAAACACCATATATTTT. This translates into CASSAGPTLNTIYF.

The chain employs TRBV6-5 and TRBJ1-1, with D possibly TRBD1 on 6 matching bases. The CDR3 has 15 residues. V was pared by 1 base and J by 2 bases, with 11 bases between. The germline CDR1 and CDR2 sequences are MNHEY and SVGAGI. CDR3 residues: CASSYYTTGNTEAFF. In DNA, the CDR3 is TGTGCCAGCAGTTACTACACGACAGGAAACACTGAAGCTTTCTTT.

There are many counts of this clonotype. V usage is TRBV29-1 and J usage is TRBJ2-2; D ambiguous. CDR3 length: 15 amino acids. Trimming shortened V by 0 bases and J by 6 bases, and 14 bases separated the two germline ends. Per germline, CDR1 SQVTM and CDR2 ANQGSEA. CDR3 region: CSVEETGLMAGELFF. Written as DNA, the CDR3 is TGCAGCGTTGAAGAAACCGGCCTTATGGCCGGGGAGCTGTTTTTT.

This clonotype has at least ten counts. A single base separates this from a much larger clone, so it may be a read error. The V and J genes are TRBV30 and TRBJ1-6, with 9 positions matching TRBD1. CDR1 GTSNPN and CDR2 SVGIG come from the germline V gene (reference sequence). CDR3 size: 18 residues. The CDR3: CAWSPHQPGTGINSPPHF. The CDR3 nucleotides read TGTGCCTGGAGTCCTCACCAGCCCGGGACAGGGATTAATTCACCCCCCCACTTT.

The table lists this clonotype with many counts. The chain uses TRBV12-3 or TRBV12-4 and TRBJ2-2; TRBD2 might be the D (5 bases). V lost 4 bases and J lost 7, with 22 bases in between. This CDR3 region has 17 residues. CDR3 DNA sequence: TGTGCCAGCAGTTCCTCGCTAGCCAGAATCGCGGGCGGGGAGCTGTTTTTT. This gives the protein CASSSSLARIAGGELFF.

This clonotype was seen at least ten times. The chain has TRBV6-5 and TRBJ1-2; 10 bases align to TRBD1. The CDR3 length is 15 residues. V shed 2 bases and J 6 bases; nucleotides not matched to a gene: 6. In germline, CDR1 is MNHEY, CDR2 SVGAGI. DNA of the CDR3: TGTGCCAGCAGTTACCTAACCGGGACAGGGGATGGCTACACCTTC. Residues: CASSYLTGTGDGYTF.

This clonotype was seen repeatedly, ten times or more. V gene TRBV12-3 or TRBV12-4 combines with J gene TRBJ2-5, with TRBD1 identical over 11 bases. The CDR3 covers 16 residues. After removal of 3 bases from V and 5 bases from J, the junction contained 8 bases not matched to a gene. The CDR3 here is CASSFNTGTGGETQYF. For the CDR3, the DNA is TGTGCCAGCAGTTTTAACACCGGGACAGGGGGGGAGACCCAGTACTTC.

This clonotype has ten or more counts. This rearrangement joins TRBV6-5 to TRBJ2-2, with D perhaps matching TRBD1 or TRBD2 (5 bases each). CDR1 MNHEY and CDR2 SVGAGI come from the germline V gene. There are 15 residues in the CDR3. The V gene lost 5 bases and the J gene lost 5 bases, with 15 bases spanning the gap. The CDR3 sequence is CASSRDQVGTGELFF. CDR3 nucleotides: TGTGCCAGCAGTAGGGACCAGGTCGGAACCGGGGAGCTGTTTTTT.

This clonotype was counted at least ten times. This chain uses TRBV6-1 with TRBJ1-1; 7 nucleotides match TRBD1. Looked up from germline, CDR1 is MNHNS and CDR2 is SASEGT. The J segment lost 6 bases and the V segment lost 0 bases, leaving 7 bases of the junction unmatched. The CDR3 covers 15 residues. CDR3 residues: CASSEAHLRGAEAFF. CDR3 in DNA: TGTGCCAGCAGTGAAGCGCATCTCAGGGGGGCTGAAGCTTTCTTT.

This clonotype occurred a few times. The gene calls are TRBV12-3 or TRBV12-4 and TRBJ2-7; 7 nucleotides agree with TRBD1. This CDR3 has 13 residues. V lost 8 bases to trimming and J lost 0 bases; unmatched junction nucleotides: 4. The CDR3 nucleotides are TGTGCCAGCGTGGACAGGAACTCCTACGAGCAGTACTTC. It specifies CASVDRNSYEQYF.

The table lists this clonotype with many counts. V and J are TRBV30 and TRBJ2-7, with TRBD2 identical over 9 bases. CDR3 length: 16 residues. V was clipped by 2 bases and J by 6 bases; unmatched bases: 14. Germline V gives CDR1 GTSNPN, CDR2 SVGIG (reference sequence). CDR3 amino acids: CAWSSCQASGICEQYF. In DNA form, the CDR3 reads TGTGCCTGGAGTAGCTGCCAGGCTAGCGGGATATGCGAGCAGTACTTC.

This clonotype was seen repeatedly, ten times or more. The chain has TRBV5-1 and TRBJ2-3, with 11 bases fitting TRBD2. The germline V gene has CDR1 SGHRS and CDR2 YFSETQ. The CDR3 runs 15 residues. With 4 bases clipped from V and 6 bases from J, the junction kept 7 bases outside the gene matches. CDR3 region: CASSPVGLAVDTQYF. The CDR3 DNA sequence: TGCGCCAGCAGCCCCGTGGGACTAGCGGTTGATACGCAGTATTTT. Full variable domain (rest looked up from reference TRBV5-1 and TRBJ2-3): KAGVTQTPRYLIKTRGQQVTLSCSPISGHRSVSWYQQTPGQGLQFLFEYFSETQRNKGNFPGRFSGRQFSNSRSEMNVSTLELGDSALYLCASSPVGLAVDTQYFGPGTRLTVL.

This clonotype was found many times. CDR3 amino acids: CASSRGQGKNTEAFF. CDR3 bases: TGTGCCAGCAGCAGGGGACAGGGGAAAAACACTGAAGCTTTCTTT. The genes are TRBV7-2 and TRBJ1-1, with 10 positions matching TRBD1. The CDR3 has 15 residues. Germline assignment: CDR1 SGHTA and CDR2 FQGNSA. V dropped 5 bases and J dropped 2; count of bases not matched to a gene: 5.

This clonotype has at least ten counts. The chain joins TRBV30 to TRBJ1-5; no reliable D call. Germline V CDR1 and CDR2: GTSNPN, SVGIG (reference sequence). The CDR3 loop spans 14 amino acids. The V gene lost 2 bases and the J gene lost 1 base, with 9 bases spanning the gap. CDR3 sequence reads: CAWSSVGSNQPQHF. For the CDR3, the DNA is TGTGCCTGGAGTTCGGTGGGAAGCAATCAGCCCCAGCATTTT. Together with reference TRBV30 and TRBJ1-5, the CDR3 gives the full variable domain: SQTIHQWPATLVQPVGSPLSLECTVEGTSNPNLYWYRQAAGRGLQLLFYSVGIGQISSEVPQNLSASRPQDRQFILSSKKLLLSDSGFYLCAWSSVGSNQPQHFGDGTRLSIL.

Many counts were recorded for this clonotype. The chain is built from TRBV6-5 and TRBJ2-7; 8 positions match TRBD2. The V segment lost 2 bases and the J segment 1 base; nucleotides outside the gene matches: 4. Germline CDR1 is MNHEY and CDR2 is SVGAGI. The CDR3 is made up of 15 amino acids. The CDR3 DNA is TGTGCCAGCAGTTACGGGACTAGAGGTTCCTACGAGCAGTACTTC. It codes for CASSYGTRGSYEQYF.

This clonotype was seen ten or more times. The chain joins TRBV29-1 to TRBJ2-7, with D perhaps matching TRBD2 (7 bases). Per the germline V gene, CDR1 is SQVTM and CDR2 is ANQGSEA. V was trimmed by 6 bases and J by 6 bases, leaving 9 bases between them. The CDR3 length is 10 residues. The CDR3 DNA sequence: TGCAGCGTGAGGGGGGGCGAGCAGTACTTC. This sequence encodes CSVRGGEQYF.

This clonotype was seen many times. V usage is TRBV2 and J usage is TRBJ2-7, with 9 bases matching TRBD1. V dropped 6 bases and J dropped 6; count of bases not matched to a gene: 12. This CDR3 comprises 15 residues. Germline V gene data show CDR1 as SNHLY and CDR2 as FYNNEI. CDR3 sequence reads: CASRGSGQGFSEQYF. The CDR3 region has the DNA TGTGCCAGCAGAGGTTCGGGACAGGGTTTTAGCGAGCAGTACTTC. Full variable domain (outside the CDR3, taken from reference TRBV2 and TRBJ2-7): EPEVTQTPSHQVTQMGQEVILRCVPISNHLYFYWYRQILGQKVEFLVSFYNNEISEKSEIFDDQFSVERPDGSNFTLKIRSTKLEDSAMYFCASRGSGQGFSEQYFGPGTRLTVT.

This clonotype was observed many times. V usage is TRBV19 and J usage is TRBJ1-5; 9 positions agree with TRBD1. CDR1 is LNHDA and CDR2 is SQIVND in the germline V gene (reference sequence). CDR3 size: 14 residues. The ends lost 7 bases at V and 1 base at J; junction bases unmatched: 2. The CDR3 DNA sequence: TGTGCCAGTACCGGGACAGGGAGCAATCAGCCCCAGCATTTT. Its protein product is CASTGTGSNQPQHF.

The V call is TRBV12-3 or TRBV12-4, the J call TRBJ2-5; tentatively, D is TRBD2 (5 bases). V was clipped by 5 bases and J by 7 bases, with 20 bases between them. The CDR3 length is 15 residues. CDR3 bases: TGTGCCAGCAGTATCTCCGACACTCCGGCGGGGACCCAGTACTTC. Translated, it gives CASSISDTPAGTQYF.